One TCR beta chain is described in this entry. Its antigen is unidentified. The data were taken from a study of OX40 agonist ivuxolimab in advanced cancers. Study findings and constraints: With doses of 0.1-3.0 mg/kg, partial responders showed among the lowest clonal expansion. Some patients without response likewise showed low normalized clonal expansion. By week 6 at 0.1 to 3.0 mg/kg, blood CD4+ and CD8+ T cells had expanded clonally.

Autoimmune disease history or systemic immunosuppression led to patient exclusion. The germline gives CDR1 SGHRS, CDR2 YFSETQ. The CDR3 has 14 amino acids. V lost 0 bases, J lost 1 base, and 7 bases lay in between. Data came from immunoSEQ multiplex PCR; TCRdb stores just in-frame clones and leaves some out. Here the sample spans 60,000 to 85,000 clones, around 89% being singletons. The sequencing used CD4+ or CD8+ T cells sorted from blood, collected in a trial of the OX40 agonist ivuxolimab. This TCR derives from an adult with an advanced solid tumor such as melanoma, head and neck, liver or kidney cancer. The chain uses TRBV5-1 and TRBJ2-5; D may be TRBD2 (5 bases). CDR3 DNA: TGCGCCAGCAGCTTGGAGACTATCCAAGAGACCCAGTACTTC. This sequence encodes CASSLETIQETQYF.